Listed here are 22 T cell receptor beta chains from one sample, sequenced in a study of blood T cells in healthy people across ages. It was with a sample-barcoded 5' primer and a J-beta primer mix that a second PCR of roughly 6 to 12 cycles was run. TCRdb ran MiXCR on the 5' RACE reads and lists one entry per CDR3 protein. The sample contains approximately 1.5 million distinct CDR3 sequences, about 35% of which appear only once. Material: blood. Source of these receptors: a young woman in good health.

A word on this clonotype: Sequence at one end of the junction differs from germline and may be a read error. This chain links TRBV20-1 with TRBJ1-2, with D perhaps TRBD1 (5 bases). This CDR3 comprises 14 residues. Germline V gene sequence: CDR1 DFQATT, CDR2 SNEGSKA (reference sequence). The CDR3 here is CSARVFGGGDGCTF. CDR3 coding DNA: TGCAGTGCTAGGGTCTTTGGCGGGGGAGATGGCTGCACCTTC.

The chain uses TRBV18 and TRBJ2-1; 8 bases agree with TRBD2. With 2 bases clipped from V and 8 bases from J, the junction kept 14 bases outside the gene matches. This CDR3 region has 17 residues. The germline gives CDR1 KGHSH, CDR2 LQKENI. The CDR3 protein is CASSPRVGGAALDEQFF. CDR3 DNA: TGTGCCAGCTCACCAAGGGTCGGGGGGGCCGCCTTGGATGAGCAGTTCTTC.

The chain uses TRBV6-1 and TRBJ2-3; TRBD2 matches at 10 bases. Germline V CDR1 and CDR2: MNHNS, SASEGT. The ends lost 6 bases at V and 4 bases at J; junction bases unmatched: 4. This CDR3 region has 14 residues. CDR3 sequence reads: CASRLAGASDTQYF. The CDR3 DNA follows: TGTGCCAGCAGGCTAGCGGGAGCTTCAGATACGCAGTATTTT.

There are a few counts of this clonotype. The chain couples TRBV7-3 to TRBJ2-1; D ambiguous. V lost 3 bases and J 5 bases, leaving 11 bases between the germline ends. CDR1 and CDR2 from the germline V gene are SGHTA and FQGTGA. The length of the CDR3 is 14 residues. For the CDR3, the DNA is TGTGCCAGCAGCTTTAACCCGACTCACAATGAGCAGTTCTTC. Translating it yields CASSFNPTHNEQFF.

This rearrangement joins TRBV9 to TRBJ2-4, with D perhaps given as TRBD1 or TRBD2 (7 bases each). The length of the CDR3 is 15 residues. The V gene's germline CDR1 is SGDLS and CDR2 YYNGEE. Trimming pared 2 bases from V and 6 bases from J, leaving 15 bases between. The CDR3 nucleotides are TGTGCCAGCAGCGTGGGCAGGGGGGGCGGAAACATTCAGTACTTC. As protein: CASSVGRGGGNIQYF.

This clonotype was counted a few times. The CDR3 bases are TGTGCCAGCAGCTCCCCCCTAGCGGGGCTCTATGATACGCAGTATTTT. This translates into CASSSPLAGLYDTQYF. This chain uses TRBV9 with TRBJ2-3; 9 bases agree with TRBD2. The V gene end was trimmed by 4 bases and the J gene end by 6 bases; junction bases not matched to a gene: 12. Germline V gene sequence: CDR1 SGDLS, CDR2 YYNGEE. The length of the CDR3 is 16 residues.

The sample holds a few counts of this clonotype. This chain joins TRBV4-2 and TRBJ2-1; possibly TRBD1 or TRBD2 for D (5 bases each). Germline CDR1 and CDR2: LGHNA and YNFKEQ. The V and J ends lost 1 base and 3 bases respectively, with 13 bases between them. The CDR3 covers 16 residues. The CDR3 bases are TGTGCCAGCAGCCAAGCCGGGACCCAGAACTACAATGAGCAGTTCTTC. Translating it yields CASSQAGTQNYNEQFF.

This clonotype was observed a handful of times. V usage is TRBV6-6 and J usage is TRBJ1-2; tentative D call: TRBD1 (6 bases). The CDR3 contains 15 residues. V lost 5 bases, J lost 3 bases, and 16 bases lay in between. Germline CDR1 is MNHNY and CDR2 is SVGAGI (reference sequence). CDR3 coding DNA: TGTGCCAGCAGTAATTCTGGGGGGGCGGACTATGGCTACACCTTC. It translates to CASSNSGGADYGYTF.

This chain joins TRBV5-8 and TRBJ1-2; D gene ambiguous. Germline CDR1 is SGHTS and CDR2 is YDEGEE. V was pared by 0 bases and J by 4 bases, with 13 bases between. CDR3 length equals 15 residues. The chain's CDR3 is CASSLAYPELYGYTF. For the CDR3, the DNA is TGTGCCAGCAGCTTGGCGTATCCGGAGCTCTATGGCTACACCTTC.

The rearrangement links TRBV24-1 to TRBJ2-3; 9 nucleotides agree with TRBD2. The J segment lost 2 bases and the V segment lost 4 bases, leaving 6 bases of the junction unmatched. Per germline, CDR1 KGHDR and CDR2 SFDVKD. The CDR3 spans 16 residues. CDR3 sequence: CATSDISSGATDTQYF. CDR3 sequence (DNA): TGTGCCACCAGTGACATATCTAGCGGGGCCACAGATACGCAGTATTTT.

This clonotype was counted at least ten times. This chain links TRBV9 with TRBJ1-4, with D unresolved. Germline CDR1 reads SGDLS; CDR2 reads YYNGEE. The CDR3 is 14 amino acids. The V end lost 5 bases, the J end lost 4 bases, and 12 bases lay between the germline ends. CDR3 bases: TGTGCCAGCAGTCGGGGATCGAGTAATGAAAAACTGTTTTTT. As protein: CASSRGSSNEKLFF.

The sample holds a few counts of this clonotype. The chain combines TRBV6-5 with TRBJ2-1; D is ambiguous. This CDR3 is 14 amino acids long. The ends were cut back, 6 bases at V and 8 bases at J, with 17 bases in the middle. Per the germline V gene, CDR1 is MNHEY and CDR2 is SVGAGI. CDR3: CASRPTPTGYEQFF. CDR3 DNA sequence: TGTGCCAGCAGACCCACTCCGACCGGGTATGAGCAGTTCTTC.

CDR3 protein: CASSFVGVPGYTF. In DNA, the CDR3 is TGTGCCAGCAGTTTTGTCGGGGTGCCAGGCTACACCTTC. The chain carries TRBV27 and TRBJ1-2, with D hard to call. The CDR3 totals 13 residues. Germline values: CDR1 MNHEY, CDR2 SMNVEV (reference sequence). The V end lost 3 bases, the J end lost 8 bases, and 13 bases lay between the germline ends.

This clonotype was observed many times. The V call is TRBV11-2, the J call TRBJ2-1; TRBD2 might be the D (6 bases). Germline V gives CDR1 SGHAT, CDR2 FQNNGV. There are 13 residues in the CDR3. Trimming cost V 5 bases and J 7 bases, with 12 bases left between them. Here the CDR3 reads CASSEPGGNEQFF. For the CDR3, the DNA is TGTGCCAGCAGCGAGCCAGGAGGGAATGAGCAGTTCTTC.

This chain connects TRBV6-2 or TRBV6-3 to TRBJ2-1, with 13 bases aligning to TRBD2. The J segment lost 0 bases and the V segment lost 4 bases, leaving 12 bases of the junction unmatched. This CDR3 contains 20 residues. CDR1 and CDR2 from the germline V gene are MNHEY and SVGEGT. The CDR3 loop is CASSSFLTSGRNSSYNEQFF. In DNA form, the CDR3 reads TGTGCCAGCAGTTCCTTCCTGACTAGCGGGAGGAACAGCTCCTACAATGAGCAGTTCTTC.

The CDR3 bases are TGTGCCAGCGGCTCCGGGACAGGGGATGAAAAACTGTTTTTT. It translates to CASGSGTGDEKLFF. V gene TRBV2 combines with J gene TRBJ1-4; 10 bases fit TRBD1. Germline trimming cut 8 bases from V and 6 bases from J; bases unmatched to any gene: 6. The CDR3 runs to 14 residues. CDR1 and CDR2 from the germline V gene are SNHLY and FYNNEI.

This clonotype appeared a few times. This chain connects TRBV3-1 to TRBJ1-4; the D gene is possibly TRBD1 (6 bases). Looked up from germline, CDR1 is LGHDT and CDR2 is YNNKEL (reference sequence). The CDR3 extends over 14 amino acids. V was clipped by 6 bases and J by 2 bases, with 10 bases between them. DNA of the CDR3: TGTGCCAGCAGACAGGGCCTTACTAATGAAAAACTGTTTTTT. It encodes CASRQGLTNEKLFF.

The chain recombines TRBV7-3 with TRBJ2-3; 10 bases are a match to TRBD2. The CDR3 covers 16 residues. Germline CDR1 reads SGHTA; CDR2 reads FQGTGA. V dropped 4 bases and J dropped 6; count of bases not matched to a gene: 10. CDR3 amino acids: CASSSLAGAPGDTQYF. The CDR3 DNA is TGTGCCAGCAGCTCGCTAGCGGGGGCCCCGGGGGATACGCAGTATTTT. The full variable domain, in which reference TRBV7-3 and TRBJ2-3 provide the parts outside the CDR3, is GAGVSQTPSNKVTEKGKYVELRCDPISGHTALYWYRQSLGQGPEFLIYFQGTGAADDSGLPNDRFFAVRPEGSVSTLKIQRTERGDSAVYLCASSSLAGAPGDTQYFGPGTRLTVL.

This chain joins TRBV18 and TRBJ1-1, with 7 bases aligning to TRBD1. Germline assignment: CDR1 KGHSH and CDR2 LQKENI. V shed 0 bases and J 11 bases; nucleotides not matched to a gene: 12. The CDR3 loop spans 15 amino acids. CDR3 loop: CASSPPSEATGEAFF. The CDR3 region has the DNA TGTGCCAGCTCACCACCCTCTGAGGCCACAGGGGAGGCTTTCTTT.

The chain links TRBV4-1 to TRBJ1-1; D gene unclear. The CDR3 is 16 amino acids. The germline CDR1 and CDR2 sequences are MGHRA and YSYEKL. V lost 1 base to trimming and J lost 1 base, with 13 bases between them. CDR3 residues: CASSQGAAAANTEAFF. The CDR3 bases are TGCGCCAGCAGCCAAGGGGCCGCCGCAGCGAACACTGAAGCTTTCTTT.

The chain recombines TRBV7-3 with TRBJ2-5, with D perhaps matching TRBD1 (5 bases). CDR1 is SGHTA and CDR2 is FQGTGA in the germline V gene. The CDR3 length is 14 residues. The germline V and J ends were trimmed by 5 bases and 13 bases, with 23 bases remaining between them. The CDR3 loop reads CASSPPDGFGARYF. The DNA for the CDR3 is TGTGCCAGCAGCCCCCCGGACGGCTTTGGGGCCCGGTACTTC.

This clonotype has only a few counts. The CDR3 spells CASSLWKGGTDTQYF. The DNA of the CDR3 is TGCGCCAGCAGCTTGTGGAAGGGCGGCACAGATACGCAGTATTTT. The chain couples TRBV5-1 to TRBJ2-3; unclear D gene. The CDR3 totals 15 residues. Germline values: CDR1 SGHRS, CDR2 YFSETQ. Trimming took 1 base from V and 1 from J, leaving 10 bases between them.